This paragraph covers one T cell receptor beta chain sequence. Assay used: immunoSEQ multiplex PCR; TCRdb lists only in-frame clones, some missing. The repertoire holds 80,000 or so clones, with around 81% as singletons. This record belongs to a study of blood T cell repertoires in COVID-19. CDR1 LGHNA and CDR2 YSLEER come from the germline V gene. Trimming pared 4 bases from V and 2 bases from J, leaving 14 bases between. This CDR3 region has 15 residues. The origin of this receptor is a man at least 80 years old with acute or convalescent COVID-19. Source material: peripheral blood. This rearrangement joins TRBV4-3 to TRBJ2-5; no reliable D call. CDR3 in amino acids: CASSRAVSAQETQYF. The CDR3 DNA reads TGCGCCAGCAGCCGCGCGGTGAGCGCTCAAGAGACCCAGTACTTC.